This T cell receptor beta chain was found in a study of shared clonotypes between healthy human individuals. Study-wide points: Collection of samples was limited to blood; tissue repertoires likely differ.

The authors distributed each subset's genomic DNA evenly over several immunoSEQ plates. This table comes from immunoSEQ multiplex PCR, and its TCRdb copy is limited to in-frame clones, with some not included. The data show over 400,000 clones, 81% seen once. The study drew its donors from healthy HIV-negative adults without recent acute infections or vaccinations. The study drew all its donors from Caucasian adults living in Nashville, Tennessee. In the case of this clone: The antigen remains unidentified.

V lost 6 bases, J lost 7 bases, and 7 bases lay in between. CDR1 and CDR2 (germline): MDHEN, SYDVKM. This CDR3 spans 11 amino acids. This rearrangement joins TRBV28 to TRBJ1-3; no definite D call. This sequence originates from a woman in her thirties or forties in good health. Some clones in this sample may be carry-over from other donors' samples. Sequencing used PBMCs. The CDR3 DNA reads TGTGCCAGCAGCCGAGTGAACACCATATATTTT. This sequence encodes CASSRVNTIYF. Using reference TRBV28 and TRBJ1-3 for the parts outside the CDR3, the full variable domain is DVKVTQSSRYLVKRTGEKVFLECVQDMDHENMFWYRQDPGLGLRLIYFSYDVKMKEKGDIPEGYSVSREKKERFSLILESASTNQTSMYLCASSRVNTIYFGEGSWLTVV.